This T cell receptor (beta chain) was identified during a study of cytomegalovirus exposure and HLA in healthy donors. This clone was seen a few times. Its antigen is not known. PCR amplification relied on 60 Vbeta primers (plus 13 Jbeta primers). This table comes from immunoSEQ multiplex PCR, and its TCRdb copy is limited to in-frame clones, with some not included. Seen here are around 150,000 clones, around 75% observed once, and the top ten hold 2.5% to 3.5%. CDR1 and CDR2 (germline): SGHDT, YYEEEE. Trimming stripped 0 bases from V and 5 bases from J, with 17 bases between. The CDR3 consists of 16 residues. Notes on the study in general: Upon later analysis, HLA-associated TCR beta chains proved more clonally expanded than other, equally common chains. Researchers had no immune exposure information except CMV serostatus available.

This chain connects TRBV5-6 to TRBJ1-2, with TRBD1 as a possible D gene (5 bases). The sample comprised PBMCs. This clonotype was obtained from a man in his forties in good health and CMV-seronegative. CDR3 sequence reads: CASSLDDRTTVYGYTF. Written as DNA, the CDR3 is TGTGCCAGCAGCTTGGATGACCGGACGACAGTATATGGCTACACCTTC.